This T cell receptor (beta chain) was recovered during a study of CD8 T cells in ankylosing spondylitis. TCRdb analysed the 5' RACE reads with MiXCR anew, one entry per CDR3 protein. This sample has 150,000 to 200,000 distinct CDR3 sequences, with approximately 20% found just once. Study-wide points: CD8+ disease-linked clones were present at relatively low frequencies in blood. Enrichment of disease-linked clones was reportedly significant in matched ankylosing spondylitis synovial fluid.

This clonotype showed up many times. The antigen is undetermined. The CDR3 has 13 residues. Trimming removed 6 bases from V and 6 bases from J; junction bases left unmatched: 4. CDR1 is MNHNS and CDR2 is SASEGT in the germline V gene. What was sequenced was blood, either unsorted or a sorted T cell fraction (not recorded which). This chain links TRBV6-1 with TRBJ1-5; the match to TRBD1 covers 8 bases. This sequence was found in a male donor with ankylosing spondylitis or in good health (not recorded which). The CDR3 region has the DNA TGTGCCAGCAGGGAAACAGGGGGTCAGCCCCAGCATTTT. Its translation is CASRETGGQPQHF.